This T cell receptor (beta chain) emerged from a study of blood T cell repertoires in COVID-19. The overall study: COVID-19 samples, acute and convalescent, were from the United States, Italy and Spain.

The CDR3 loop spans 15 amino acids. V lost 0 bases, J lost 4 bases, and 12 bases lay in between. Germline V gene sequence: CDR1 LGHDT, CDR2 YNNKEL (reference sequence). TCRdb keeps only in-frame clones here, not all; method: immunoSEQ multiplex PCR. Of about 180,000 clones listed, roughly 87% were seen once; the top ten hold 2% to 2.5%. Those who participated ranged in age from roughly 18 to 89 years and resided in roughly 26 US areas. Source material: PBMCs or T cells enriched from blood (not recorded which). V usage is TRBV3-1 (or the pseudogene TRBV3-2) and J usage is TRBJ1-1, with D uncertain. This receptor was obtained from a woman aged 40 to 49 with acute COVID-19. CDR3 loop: CASSQDPGPGTEAFF. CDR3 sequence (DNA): TGTGCCAGCAGCCAAGATCCAGGTCCCGGCACTGAAGCTTTCTTT.